The rows below give T cell receptor beta chains drawn from one sample of a study of breast tumors, draining lymph nodes, adjacent tissues. In TCRdb, the multiplex PCR reads were re-called with MiXCR into one record per CDR3 protein. The sample records fewer than 200,000 distinct CDR3 sequences, approximately 30% being singletons. Specimen: axillary lymph node tissue. The receptors were sampled from a female donor with breast cancer. Some clones in this sample may be carry-over from other donors' samples. Both conserved end residues are part of each CDR3. Each record gives: V gene, CDR3 length, D gene, J gene, clone size, CDR3 protein, CDR3 DNA. D genes are given only for firm matches. Size is stated for part of the rows, as once, few or many counts, or as a class when the clone is expanded.

>TRBV7-2|15|TRBD1|TRBJ2-5|many
CASSPFRDRQETQYF
TGTGCCAGCAGCCCTTTCCGGGACAGGCAAGAGACCCAGTACTTC
>TRBV12-3/TRBV12-4|16|.|TRBJ1-4|many
CASSPSYVGSFEKLFF
TGTGCCAGCAGTCCAAGCTATGTGGGCTCTTTTGAAAAACTGTTTTTT
>TRBV7-9|14|TRBD1|TRBJ1-1|few
CASSYTGGWTEAFF
TGTGCCAGCAGTTACACAGGGGGCTGGACTGAAGCTTTCTTT
>TRBV7-9|14|.|TRBJ1-1|.
CASSPARLNMEAFF
TGTGCCAGCAGCCCTGCCCGACTAAACATGGAAGCTTTCTTT
>TRBV18|17|.|TRBJ2-7|.
CASSPLPATGSGNEQYF
TGTGCCAGCTCACCACTCCCAGCGACGGGCTCAGGCAACGAGCAGTACTTC
>TRBV7-2|20|TRBD2|TRBJ2-1|.
CASSKTPSGRAGGARNEQFF
TGTGCCAGCAGTAAAACCCCCAGCGGGAGGGCCGGGGGGGCTAGGAATGAGCAGTTCTTC
>TRBV12-3/TRBV12-4|18|.|TRBJ2-1|.
CASSLGDMEPYSYNEQLF
TGTGCCAGCAGTTTAGGAGACATGGAGCCGTACTCCTACAATGAGCAGCTCTTC
>TRBV5-1|15|TRBD1|TRBJ2-1|many
CASSSEGQGHNEQFF
TGCGCCAGCAGCTCAGAGGGACAGGGACACAATGAGCAGTTCTTC
>TRBV18|15|.|TRBJ1-4|many
CASSEHREDGEKLFF
TGTGCCAGCTCAGAACACAGGGAGGACGGCGAAAAACTGTTTTTT
>TRBV19|17|.|TRBJ1-2|many
CASSIDHPPRYGSGYTF
TGTGCCAGTAGTATAGATCACCCTCCGCGATATGGCAGTGGCTACACCTTC
>TRBV3-1|11|.|TRBJ2-1|.
CASSQVAEQFF
TGTGCCAGCAGCCAAGTGGCTGAGCAGTTCTTC
>TRBV29-1|12|.|TRBJ1-1|.
CSVISSHIEAFF
TGCAGCGTTATTTCATCCCACATTGAAGCTTTCTTT
>TRBV7-8|15|.|TRBJ2-5|many
CASSFSVGLKETQYF
TGTGCCAGCAGCTTTTCAGTGGGACTTAAAGAGACCCAGTACTTC
>TRBV6-6|14|.|TRBJ1-3|.
CASRTGSSGNTTYF
TGTGCCAGCAGAACAGGGAGCTCTGGAAACACCACATATTTT
>TRBV11-3|16|TRBD1|TRBJ1-1|.
CASSPRDRALNTEAFF
TGTGCCAGCAGCCCTCGGGACAGGGCTCTCAACACTGAAGCTTTCTTT
>TRBV6-6|14|TRBD2|TRBJ2-3|many
CASVPAGVADTQYF
TGTGCCAGCGTGCCAGCGGGAGTTGCAGATACGCAGTATTTT
>TRBV12-3/TRBV12-4|16|.|TRBJ1-2|many
CASSLVPHGELYGYTF
TGTGCCAGCAGTTTAGTCCCGCACGGGGAACTCTATGGCTACACCTTC
>TRBV4-1|15|.|TRBJ1-6|many
CASSVHATSDSPLHF
TGCGCCAGCAGTGTTCATGCCACCTCGGATTCACCCCTCCACTTT
>TRBV7-7|14|TRBD1|TRBJ2-1|many
CASSRDRVSNEQFF
TGTGCTAGCAGCCGGGACAGGGTCAGCAATGAGCAGTTCTTC
>TRBV18|14|TRBD1|TRBJ1-5|many
CASSRGTATGPQHF
TGTGCCAGCTCACGCGGGACAGCCACTGGGCCCCAGCATTTT
>TRBV3-1|17|TRBD2|TRBJ2-1|.
CASSQVRGTSGSCEQFF
TGTGCCAGCAGCCAAGTTCGGGGGACTAGCGGGAGTTGTGAGCAGTTCTTC
>TRBV20-1|15|.|TRBJ2-5|many
CSARPLLVSGETQYF
TGCAGTGCTAGACCCCTATTGGTATCGGGTGAGACCCAGTACTTC
>TRBV30|13|.|TRBJ2-5|many
CAWSVRREETQYF
TGTGCCTGGAGTGTACGACGGGAGGAGACCCAGTACTTC
>TRBV7-2|14|TRBD2|TRBJ2-7|many
CASSLVSGGYEQYF
TGTGCCAGCAGCTTAGTAAGCGGGGGCTACGAGCAGTACTTC
>TRBV20-1|15|TRBD2|TRBJ2-7|many
CSARGGTSGSYEQYF
TGCAGTGCGCGGGGAGGGACTAGCGGGAGCTACGAGCAGTACTTC
>TRBV9|14|TRBD2|TRBJ2-5|many
CASSPGREGETQYF
TGTGCCAGCAGCCCGGGGAGGGAAGGAGAGACCCAGTACTTC
>TRBV7-6|13|.|TRBJ1-2|many
CASSLAVTYGYTF
TGTGCCAGCAGCTTAGCGGTGACTTATGGCTACACCTTC
>TRBV24-1|16|TRBD1|TRBJ2-5|many
CATSDASQGAVETQYF
TGTGCCACCAGTGATGCCTCTCAGGGGGCGGTTGAGACCCAGTACTTC
>TRBV6-5|13|.|TRBJ2-5|many
CASSWRFRETQYF
TGTGCCAGCAGTTGGCGGTTCCGAGAGACCCAGTACTTC
>TRBV20-1|10|.|TRBJ2-1|many
CSARFNEQFF
TGCAGTGCTAGGTTCAATGAGCAGTTCTTC